This section outlines one T cell receptor beta chain sequence together with its context. This specimen comes from a study of control samples from healthy donors and cancer patients. The V end lost 6 bases, the J end lost 0 bases, and 8 bases lay between the germline ends. The CDR3 is made up of 13 amino acids. Sequenced by immunoSEQ multiplex PCR; TCRdb stores in-frame clones only, minus some. The data contain tens of thousands of clones, roughly 92% of them singletons. What was sequenced was blood. The genes are TRBV12-3 or TRBV12-4 and TRBJ1-1; D is uncertain. The origin of this receptor is a man in his thirties or forties in good health. CDR3 nucleotide sequence: TGTGCCAGCAGGGATGGCATGAACACTGAAGCTTTCTTT. It yields the protein CASRDGMNTEAFF.